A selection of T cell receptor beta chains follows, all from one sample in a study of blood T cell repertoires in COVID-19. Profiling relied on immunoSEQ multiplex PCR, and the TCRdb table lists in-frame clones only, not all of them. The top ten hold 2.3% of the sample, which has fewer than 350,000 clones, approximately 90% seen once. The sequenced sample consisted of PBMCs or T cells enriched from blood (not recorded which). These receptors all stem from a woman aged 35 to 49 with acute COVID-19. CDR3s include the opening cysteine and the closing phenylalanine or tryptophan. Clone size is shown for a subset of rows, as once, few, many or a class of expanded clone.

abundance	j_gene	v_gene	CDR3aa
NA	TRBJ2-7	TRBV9	CASSARPVGGLYEQYF
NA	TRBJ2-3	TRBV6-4	CASSEGTSGGADTQYF
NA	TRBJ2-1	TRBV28	CASSLAGLRIEGQFF
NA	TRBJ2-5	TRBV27	CASSLRPGERETQYF
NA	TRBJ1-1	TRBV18	CASSPGLNTEAFF
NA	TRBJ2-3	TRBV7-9	CASSLRGGSDTQYF
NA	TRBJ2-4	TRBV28	CASSPIPTTGTKNIQYF
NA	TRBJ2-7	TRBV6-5	CASAAGGNYEQYF
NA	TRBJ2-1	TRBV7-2	CASSPRGNYNEQFF
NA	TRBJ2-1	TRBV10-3	CAISGGQERLQSSYNEQFF
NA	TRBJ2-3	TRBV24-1	CATSDLQAGGADTQYF
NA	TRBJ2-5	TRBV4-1	CASTSGWGGALETQYF
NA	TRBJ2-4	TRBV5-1	CASSNQGAKNIQYF
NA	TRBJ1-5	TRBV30	CACSYRENQPQHF
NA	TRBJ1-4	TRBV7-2	CASSFGDATNEKLFF
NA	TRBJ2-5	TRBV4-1	CASSQEERAGGQETQYF
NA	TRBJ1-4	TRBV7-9	CASSRDGATNEKLFF
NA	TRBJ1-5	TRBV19	CASSARASRGNQPQHF
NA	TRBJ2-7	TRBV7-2	CASTPGSGEQYF
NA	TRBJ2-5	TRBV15	CATSRDAAGGKQETQYF
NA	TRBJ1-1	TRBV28	CASSKNRGRGTEAFF
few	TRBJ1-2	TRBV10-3	CAISYSVQGRYGYTF
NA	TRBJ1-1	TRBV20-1	CSASSGGREAFF
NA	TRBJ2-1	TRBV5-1	CASSLPPLAGKNEQFF
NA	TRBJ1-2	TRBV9	CASSATGSYTF
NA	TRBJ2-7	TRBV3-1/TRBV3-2	CASSRTWEDEQYF
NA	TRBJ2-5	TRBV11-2	CASSLVSFQETQYF